These 15 T cell receptor beta chains were sequenced from one sample in a study of OX40 agonist ivuxolimab in advanced cancers. The table came from immunoSEQ multiplex PCR; TCRdb's copy has only in-frame clones and leaves some out. The sample records approximately 82,000 clones, approximately 84% being singletons. Sequencing was performed on CD4+ or CD8+ T cells sorted from blood, taken in a trial of the OX40 agonist ivuxolimab. These receptors all come from an adult with an advanced solid tumor such as melanoma, head and neck, liver or kidney cancer.

This sequence joins TRBV11-3 and TRBJ1-6, with 8 bases fitting TRBD1. Trimming at V came to 6 bases and at J to 10 bases, leaving 8 bases not matched to a gene. The CDR3 covers 14 residues. Germline V CDR1 and CDR2: SGHNT, YENEEA. This CDR3 is CASSLGDRSSPLHF. Here the CDR3 DNA reads TGTGCCAGCAGTCTAGGGGACAGGAGCTCACCCCTCCACTTT.

The rearrangement links TRBV19 to TRBJ1-1; D is undetermined. V dropped 5 bases and J dropped 11 bases, with 9 bases sitting between them. Germline V gene sequence: CDR1 LNHDA, CDR2 SQIVND (reference sequence). The CDR3 consists of 10 residues. The CDR3 sequence is CASSGMSAFF. The CDR3 bases are TGTGCCAGTAGTGGGATGTCGGCTTTCTTT.

V is TRBV6-1 and J is TRBJ2-1; perhaps D is TRBD1 or TRBD2 (5 bases each). The germline V and J ends were trimmed by 5 bases and 6 bases, with 14 bases remaining between them. Germline V CDR1 and CDR2: MNHNS, SASEGT. The CDR3 consists of 14 residues. The CDR3 region has the DNA TGTGCCAGCAGTCGTCCTCAGGGACGCAATGAGCAGTTCTTC. Protein sequence: CASSRPQGRNEQFF.

This chain's CDR3 is CASLRGPDRVNQPQHF. DNA of the CDR3: TGTGCCAGCTTAAGGGGGCCGGACAGGGTGAATCAGCCCCAGCATTTT. The chain recombines TRBV7-8 with TRBJ1-5; 8 positions match TRBD1. Germline CDR1 reads SGHVS; CDR2 reads FQNEAQ. There are 16 residues in the CDR3. V shed 8 bases, J shed 4 bases, and the junction held 13 bases outside the gene matches.

The gene calls are TRBV6-5 and TRBJ1-3; 8 bases align to TRBD1. J lost 2 bases, V lost 4 bases, and 4 bases had no gene match. Germline V lookup: CDR1 MNHEY, CDR2 SVGAGI. CDR3 length equals 15 residues. The CDR3 DNA reads as TGTGCCAGCAGTTCCACCAGGGGGCCTGGAAACACCATATATTTT. Its translation: CASSSTRGPGNTIYF.

CDR3 region: CASGLLDRAQHF. The CDR3 bases are TGTGCTAGTGGTTTGTTGGACAGAGCCCAGCATTTT. The gene calls are TRBV12-5 and TRBJ1-5; maybe TRBD1 (6 bases). Germline V gene lookup returns CDR1 LGHNT and CDR2 FRNRAP. Trimming took 2 bases from V and 11 from J, leaving 10 bases between them. The CDR3 totals 12 residues.

The V call is TRBV30, the J call TRBJ1-4; D ambiguous. Looked up from germline, CDR1 is GTSNPN and CDR2 is SVGIG (reference sequence). The CDR3 has 15 amino acids. Trimming removed 0 bases at V and 3 bases at J, with 11 bases between. In DNA, the CDR3 is TGTGCCTGGAGTGTACCTCTGGCCTCTAATGAAAAACTGTTTTTT. Protein product: CAWSVPLASNEKLFF.

The chain couples TRBV2 to TRBJ2-7; D is perhaps TRBD1 or TRBD2 (6 bases each). Trimming shortened V by 7 bases and J by 6 bases, and 19 bases separated the two germline ends. The CDR3 loop spans 14 amino acids. Germline assignment: CDR1 SNHLY and CDR2 FYNNEI. The CDR3 nucleotides read TGTGCCAGCACCAACCAGAGGGGGGCAGGCGAGCAGTACTTC. This codes for CASTNQRGAGEQYF.

The genes are TRBV7-2 and TRBJ1-4; D unclear. Deletions cut 1 base from V and 8 bases from J, with 14 bases between. The CDR3 is 15 residues long. Germline V gives CDR1 SGHTA, CDR2 FQGNSA. The CDR3 loop is CASSLGNSRGEKLFF. The CDR3 nucleotides read TGTGCCAGCAGCTTAGGAAACAGCCGAGGGGAAAAACTGTTTTTT.

This clone was seen a few times. The chain carries TRBV10-1 and TRBJ1-2, with TRBD1 matching 7 bases. The germline CDR1 and CDR2 sequences are WNHNN and SYGVQD (reference sequence). The length of the CDR3 is 14 residues. J gave up 5 bases and V 5 bases, and 8 bases lay outside the gene matches. The DNA for the CDR3 is TGCGCCAGCAGTCCCGGACAGGATCGGTATGGCTACACCTTC. It specifies CASSPGQDRYGYTF.

J is TRBJ2-5 and V is TRBV5-6; D remains unclear. In germline, CDR1 is SGHDT, CDR2 YYEEEE. This CDR3 comprises 13 residues. V shed 5 bases and J shed 2 bases, with 10 bases lying between them. The CDR3 nucleotides are TGTGCCAGCAGATTGCTGGGGCAAGAGACCCAGTACTTC. Protein sequence: CASRLLGQETQYF.

This clone was picked up one time. J is TRBJ2-5 and V is TRBV6-1, with 9 nucleotides matching TRBD1. CDR1 is MNHNS, CDR2 SASEGT, per germline. The ends lost 6 bases at V and 5 bases at J; junction bases unmatched: 10. The CDR3 has 15 amino acids. Written as DNA, the CDR3 is TGTGCCAGCAGAACCACAGGGGGCCGGACCGAGACCCAGTACTTC. Protein product: CASRTTGGRTETQYF.

This chain links TRBV9 with TRBJ1-2; D might be TRBD1 (6 bases). The CDR3 totals 14 residues. The ends were cut back, 0 bases at V and 7 bases at J, with 13 bases in the middle. In germline, CDR1 is SGDLS, CDR2 YYNGEE. This chain's CDR3 is CASSVGQDRRGYTF. The CDR3 DNA follows: TGTGCCAGCAGCGTAGGACAGGATAGGCGTGGCTACACCTTC.

The chain recombines TRBV18 with TRBJ2-5; TRBD1 agrees at 8 bases. V lost 7 bases, J lost 2 bases, and 6 bases stayed unmatched. Germline lookup yields CDR1 KGHSH and CDR2 LQKENI. The CDR3 covers 14 residues. This CDR3 is CASCRTGGQETQYF. CDR3 in DNA: TGTGCCAGCTGCCGAACAGGGGGGCAAGAGACCCAGTACTTC. Looking up the rest from reference TRBV18 and TRBJ2-5 gives the full variable domain: NAGVMQNPRHLVRRRGQEARLRCSPMKGHSHVYWYRQLPEEGLKFMVYLQKENIIDESGMPKERFSAEFPKEGPSILRIQQVVRGDSAAYFCASCRTGGQETQYFGPGTRLLVL.

The chain joins TRBV6-5 to TRBJ1-1; 8 nucleotides agree with TRBD1. Germline CDR1 and CDR2: MNHEY and SVGAGI. The CDR3 contains 15 residues. V trimming: 4 bases; J trimming: 3 bases; junction bases outside the gene matches: 7. This CDR3 is CASSLYRGKDTEAFF. CDR3 sequence (DNA): TGTGCCAGCAGTTTATACAGGGGGAAGGACACTGAAGCTTTCTTT.